The 10 T cell receptor beta chains below come from one sample, sequenced in a study of patients and donors after allogeneic stem cell transplantation. TCRdb reprocessed the RT-PCR reads with MiXCR, giving one entry per CDR3 protein. The sample carries roughly 150,000 distinct CDR3 sequences, about 24% recorded once. The sequenced material came from blood, either unsorted or a sorted T cell fraction (not recorded which). All receptors come from a human donor who was either an allogeneic HSCT recipient or a stem cell or donor lymphocyte infusion donor (not recorded which). It is not recorded whose cells these are; they may come from a transplant donor.

This clonotype was recorded at least ten times. J is TRBJ2-3 and V is TRBV5-1; 9 nucleotides agree with TRBD1. This CDR3 is 18 amino acids long. Germline CDR1 and CDR2: SGHRS and YFSETQ. V lost 1 base, J lost 3 bases, and 12 bases stayed unmatched. In nucleotides, the CDR3 is TGCGCCAGCAGCTTGAGTCCCCTGACAGGGGGTAGTACAGATACGCAGTATTTT. It codes for CASSLSPLTGGSTDTQYF.

The chain carries TRBV5-1 and TRBJ2-1; 13 positions match TRBD2. Germline trimming cut 1 base from V and 3 bases from J; bases unmatched to any gene: 4. The V gene's germline CDR1 is SGHRS and CDR2 YFSETQ. The CDR3 is 17 residues long. In nucleotides, the CDR3 is TGCGCCAGCAGCTTGCCGGGGACTAGCGGGATCTACAATGAGCAGTTCTTC. The encoded protein is CASSLPGTSGIYNEQFF.

The rearrangement joins TRBV9 to TRBJ2-3; 7 nucleotides align to TRBD1. The V and J ends lost 0 bases and 2 bases, in that order; junction bases with no gene match: 3. CDR3 length: 15 amino acids. Germline assignment: CDR1 SGDLS and CDR2 YYNGEE. Here the CDR3 reads CASSVGEGATDTQYF. Here the CDR3 DNA reads TGTGCCAGCAGCGTAGGCGAGGGGGCCACAGATACGCAGTATTTT.

The V gene is TRBV27, the J gene TRBJ2-2, with D possibly being TRBD1 (7 bases). V was trimmed by 2 bases and J by 5 bases, leaving 18 bases between them. Per the germline V gene, CDR1 is MNHEY and CDR2 is SMNVEV (reference sequence). The CDR3 length is 17 residues. Written as DNA, the CDR3 is TGTGCCAGCAGTTTAGCAGGGGGGATTTTAAGGACCGGGGAGCTGTTTTTT. Protein: CASSLAGGILRTGELFF.

This clonotype was observed a handful of times. The chain is built from TRBV29-1 and TRBJ2-3; D remains ambiguous. V shed 1 base and J shed 0 bases, with 11 bases lying between them. The CDR3 is 15 amino acids. Per germline, CDR1 SQVTM and CDR2 ANQGSEA. This CDR3 reads CSVEATARSTDTQYF. CDR3 sequence (DNA): TGCAGCGTTGAAGCAACGGCACGGAGCACAGATACGCAGTATTTT.

The rearrangement uses TRBV18 and TRBJ1-2, with D perhaps matching TRBD1 (5 bases). This CDR3 has 13 residues. V lost 4 bases and J 8 bases, leaving 14 bases between the germline ends. CDR1 is KGHSH and CDR2 is LQKENI in the germline V gene. The CDR3 loop reads CASSRDRSWGYTF. CDR3 nucleotides: TGTGCCAGCTCACGGGACCGCTCGTGGGGCTACACCTTC.

There are a few counts of this clonotype. The chain joins TRBV12-3 or TRBV12-4 to TRBJ2-2; D ambiguous. V was pared by 3 bases and J by 4 bases, with 9 bases between. The CDR3 consists of 14 residues. For the CDR3, the DNA is TGTGCCAGCAGTTTTGGTGACGGCACCGGGGAGCTGTTTTTT. Translating it yields CASSFGDGTGELFF.

J is TRBJ2-3 and V is TRBV11-2; TRBD2 agrees at 11 bases. J lost 3 bases, V lost 2 bases, and 10 bases had no gene match. Germline CDR1 is SGHAT and CDR2 is FQNNGV. The CDR3 has 18 amino acids. CDR3 sequence: CASSLRLAGGKRTDTQYF. CDR3 sequence (DNA): TGTGCCAGCAGCTTAAGGCTAGCGGGAGGAAAGAGGACAGATACGCAGTATTTT.

V and J are TRBV21-1 and TRBJ1-5; the D segment call TRBD1 is taken from the table without a DNA check. TRBV21-1 represents a pseudogene. The CDR3 loop spans 17 amino acids. CDR3 region: CASSKGVRQGLIEPQHF. The CDR3 nucleotides are TGTGCCAGCAGCAAAGGCGTTCGACAGGGATTAATTGAGCCCCAGCATTTT.

The chain is built from TRBV6-1 and TRBJ2-7; TRBD2 matches at 8 bases. Germline CDR1 and CDR2: MNHNS and SASEGT. The V segment lost 6 bases and the J segment 3 bases; nucleotides outside the gene matches: 7. The CDR3 extends over 14 amino acids. CDR3 DNA sequence: TGTGCCAGCAGCAACCCGGGACTAGACTACGAGCAGTACTTC. Translating it yields CASSNPGLDYEQYF.